Listed here are 9 T cell receptor beta chains from one sample, sequenced in a study of T cell responses to AZD1222 COVID-19 vaccine. The protocol was immunoSEQ multiplex PCR, while the TCRdb copy is restricted to in-frame clones and leaves out a portion. The profile shows 50,000 to 60,000 clones, 80% of them singletons. The specimen was peripheral blood, collected 28 days after the second AZD1222 dose. The receptors were sampled from an adult who received the AZD1222 COVID-19 vaccine.

The table lists this clone with a count of one. The chain joins TRBV11-2 to TRBJ1-2; no firm D call. This CDR3 contains 13 residues. The V end lost 1 base, the J end lost 2 bases, and 5 bases lay between the germline ends. Germline loops: CDR1 SGHAT, CDR2 FQNNGV. CDR3 nucleotides: TGTGCCAGCAGCTTAGTGACAAACTATGGCTACACCTTC. Protein sequence: CASSLVTNYGYTF.

The V and J genes are TRBV19 and TRBJ1-2, with D maybe TRBD1 (6 bases). Trimming removed 7 bases from V and 8 bases from J, with 17 bases in between. This CDR3 is built from 13 residues. Per germline, CDR1 LNHDA and CDR2 SQIVND (reference sequence). This chain's CDR3 is CASNLRAGEGYTF. The CDR3 DNA is TGTGCCAGTAACCTCAGGGCAGGGGAAGGCTACACCTTC.

This clone was picked up a small number of times. The chain combines TRBV12-3 or TRBV12-4 with TRBJ2-7; D is ambiguous. V lost 7 bases, J lost 2 bases, and 6 bases lay in between. CDR3 length equals 11 residues. The CDR3 sequence: CASTQAYEQYF. The CDR3 DNA reads TGTGCCAGCACCCAAGCCTACGAGCAGTACTTC.

The J gene is TRBJ1-3, the V gene TRBV7-9; D is unclear. Between the trimmed V and J ends, which lost 5 bases and 1 base, there was a span of 9 bases. The length of the CDR3 is 14 residues. Per the germline V gene, CDR1 is SEHNR and CDR2 is FQNEAQ (reference sequence). The CDR3 sequence: CASSPPISGNTIYF. In DNA, the CDR3 is TGTGCCAGCAGCCCACCGATTTCTGGAAACACCATATATTTT. Variable domain in full (rest from reference TRBV7-9 and TRBJ1-3): DTGVSQNPRHKITKRGQNVTFRCDPISEHNRLYWYRQTLGQGPEFLTYFQNEAQLEKSRLLSDRFSAERPKGSFSTLEIQRTEQGDSAMYLCASSPPISGNTIYFGEGSWLTVV.

This clone turned up a few times. The V gene is TRBV19, the J gene TRBJ2-3; tentative D call: TRBD1 (6 bases). The CDR3 is 16 amino acids. The V end lost 4 bases, the J end lost 2 bases, and 16 bases lay between the germline ends. CDR1 and CDR2 (germline): LNHDA, SQIVND (reference sequence). In DNA form, the CDR3 reads TGTGCCAGTAGTACCCTTTCGCAGGGGTCCACAGATACGCAGTATTTT. It is translated as CASSTLSQGSTDTQYF.

The V gene is TRBV7-2, the J gene TRBJ1-2; D possibly corresponds to TRBD1 (5 bases). The CDR3 consists of 14 residues. The germline V and J ends were trimmed by 1 base and 5 bases, with 11 bases remaining between them. Germline V gene data show CDR1 as SGHTA and CDR2 as FQGNSA. The CDR3 DNA reads as TGTGCCAGCAGCTTAGGAGGGCGGGGGTATGGCTACACCTTC. This sequence encodes CASSLGGRGYGYTF.

V is TRBV18 and J is TRBJ1-1; the match to TRBD1 covers 8 bases. The CDR3 loop spans 13 amino acids. V lost 3 bases to trimming and J lost 7 bases; unmatched junction nucleotides: 4. Germline V gene lookup returns CDR1 KGHSH and CDR2 LQKENI. CDR3 coding DNA: TGTGCCAGCTCACCGGGACAGGCAATTGAAGCTTTCTTT. Protein: CASSPGQAIEAFF.

The chain carries TRBV28 and TRBJ2-1; a weak D match, TRBD2 (5 bases). The CDR3 sequence is 14 residues long. Between the trimmed V and J ends, which lost 3 bases and 9 bases, there was a span of 15 bases. CDR1 is MDHEN, CDR2 SYDVKM, per germline. The CDR3 loop is CASSLLNPAGEQFF. The CDR3 coding sequence is TGTGCCAGCAGTTTGTTAAATCCCGCGGGTGAGCAGTTCTTC.

The chain is built from TRBV6-6 and TRBJ1-2; possibly TRBD1 for D (5 bases). This CDR3 is 15 amino acids long. The germline V gene encodes CDR1 MNHNY and CDR2 SVGAGI (reference sequence). With 8 bases removed from V and 8 bases from J, the gap between germline ends came to 24 bases. The DNA of the CDR3 is TGTGCCAGCCTCCGGGGGGAAGGTGGTTTTCGCGGCTACACCTTC. Amino acid sequence: CASLRGEGGFRGYTF.